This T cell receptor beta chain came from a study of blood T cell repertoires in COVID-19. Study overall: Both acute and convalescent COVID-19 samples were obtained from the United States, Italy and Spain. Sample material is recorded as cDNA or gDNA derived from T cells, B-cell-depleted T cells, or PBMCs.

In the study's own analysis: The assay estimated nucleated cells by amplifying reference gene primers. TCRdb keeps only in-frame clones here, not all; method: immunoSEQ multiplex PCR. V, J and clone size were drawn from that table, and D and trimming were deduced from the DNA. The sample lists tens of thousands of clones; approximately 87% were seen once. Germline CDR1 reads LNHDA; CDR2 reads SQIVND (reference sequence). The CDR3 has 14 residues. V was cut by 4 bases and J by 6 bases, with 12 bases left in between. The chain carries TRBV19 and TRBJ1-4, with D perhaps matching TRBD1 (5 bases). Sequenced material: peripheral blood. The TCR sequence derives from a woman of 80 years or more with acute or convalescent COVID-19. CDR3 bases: TGTGCCAGTAGTACCACAGGATGGGATGAAAAACTGTTTTTT. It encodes CASSTTGWDEKLFF.